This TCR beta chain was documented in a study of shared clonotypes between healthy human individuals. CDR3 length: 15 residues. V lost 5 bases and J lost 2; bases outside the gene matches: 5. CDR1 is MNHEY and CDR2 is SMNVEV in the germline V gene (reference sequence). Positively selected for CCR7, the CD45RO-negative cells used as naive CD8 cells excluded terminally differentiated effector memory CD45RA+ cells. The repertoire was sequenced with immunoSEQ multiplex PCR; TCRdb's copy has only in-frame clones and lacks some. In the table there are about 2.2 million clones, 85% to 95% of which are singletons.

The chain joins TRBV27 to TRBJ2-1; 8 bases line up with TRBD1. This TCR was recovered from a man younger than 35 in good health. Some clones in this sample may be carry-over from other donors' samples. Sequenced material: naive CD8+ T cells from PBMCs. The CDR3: CASSLGQVTYNEQFF. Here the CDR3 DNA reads TGTGCCAGCAGTCTGGGACAGGTAACCTACAATGAGCAGTTCTTC.